Below, 15 T cell receptor beta chains from the same sample are listed, as sequenced in a study of T-cell reconstitution after alpha-beta-depleted transplantation in children. Molecular barcoding with unique molecular identifiers was used for the TCRbeta library. One entry per CDR3 protein results from TCRdb running MiXCR on the PCR reads. The sample includes about 300,000 distinct CDR3 sequences, around a tenth of them seen just once. Sequenced material: PBMCs, taken before TCRalphabeta/CD19-depleted stem cell transplant. The receptors come from a boy in the first two years of life with acute myeloid leukemia, due to receive a stem cell transplant.

This clonotype has a count of ten or more. This chain uses TRBV7-9 with TRBJ2-3, with TRBD1 identical over 8 bases. The CDR3 loop spans 16 amino acids. Germline trimming cut 1 base from V and 4 bases from J; bases unmatched to any gene: 7. Germline CDR1 SEHNR, CDR2 FQNEAQ (reference sequence). The CDR3 DNA reads as TGTGCCAGCAGCTTAGTGGCAGGGGGCGCGTCAGATACGCAGTATTTT. This encodes CASSLVAGGASDTQYF.

This clonotype has ten or more counts. The chain employs TRBV6-1 and TRBJ1-5; D not certain. This CDR3 has 12 residues. The V and J ends lost 2 bases and 7 bases respectively, with 6 bases between them. The germline CDR1 and CDR2 sequences are MNHNS and SASEGT. CDR3 region: CASSELGQPQHF. CDR3 coding DNA: TGTGCCAGCAGTGAACTCGGGCAGCCCCAGCATTTT.

The sample holds a few counts of this clonotype. This CDR3 is CASSVAGGAPYGYTF. In DNA, the CDR3 is TGTGCCAGCAGCGTAGCAGGGGGCGCTCCCTATGGCTACACCTTC. V gene TRBV9 combines with J gene TRBJ1-2; TRBD1 matches at 8 bases. The CDR3 length is 15 residues. V was pared by 0 bases and J by 4 bases, with 5 bases of the junction left unmatched. Germline CDR1 reads SGDLS; CDR2 reads YYNGEE.

This clonotype was seen more than once but under ten times. The CDR3 DNA follows: TGTGCCAGCACCCCCTCGGGGGGGGGATTCATGAACACTGAAGCTTTCTTT. This translates into CASTPSGGGFMNTEAFF. The V call is TRBV5-5, the J call TRBJ1-1; possibly TRBD1 for D (5 bases). The germline V and J ends were trimmed by 6 bases and 0 bases, with 21 bases remaining between them. Germline CDR1 and CDR2: SGHKS and YYEKEE (reference sequence). This CDR3 contains 17 residues.

This clonotype was observed at least ten times. This rearrangement joins TRBV28 to TRBJ2-7; perhaps TRBD1 as D (6 bases). Germline CDR1 reads MDHEN; CDR2 reads SYDVKM. The CDR3 totals 15 residues. V shed 5 bases and J shed 3 bases, with 17 bases lying between them. The DNA of the CDR3 is TGTGCCAGCAGTCTCGTCAGGGGAGAGGGCTACGAGCAGTACTTC. It specifies CASSLVRGEGYEQYF.

This clonotype was recorded many times. For the CDR3, the DNA is TGTGCCAGCAGTTTATGGGCTAGCGACTCCTACGAGCAGTACTTC. This gives the protein CASSLWASDSYEQYF. The chain is built from TRBV28 and TRBJ2-7; D might be TRBD2 (6 bases). There are 15 residues in the CDR3. CDR1 is MDHEN and CDR2 is SYDVKM in the germline V gene. V was clipped by 0 bases and J by 0 bases, with 9 bases between them.

This clonotype was seen more than once but under ten times. The chain carries TRBV5-1 and TRBJ2-3; 10 bases agree with TRBD1. The CDR3 totals 16 residues. Germline loops: CDR1 SGHRS, CDR2 YFSETQ. Germline trimming cut 6 bases from V and 1 base from J; bases unmatched to any gene: 8. In nucleotides, the CDR3 is TGCGCCAGCATCGTTGGAGGGACAGGGGGCACAGATACGCAGTATTTT. This codes for CASIVGGTGGTDTQYF.

In its sample, this clonotype was seen many times. The CDR3 nucleotides read TGCAGCGTTGCTAGCGGGGTCCACAATGAGCAGTTCTTC. Its protein is CSVASGVHNEQFF. V gene TRBV29-1 combines with J gene TRBJ2-1, with TRBD2 matching over 9 bases. V shed 4 bases and J 5 bases; nucleotides not matched to a gene: 3. The CDR3 length is 13 residues. Germline CDR1 reads SQVTM; CDR2 reads ANQGSEA.

In its sample, this clonotype was seen many times. The chain links TRBV4-2 to TRBJ2-2, with 9 nucleotides matching TRBD2. In germline, CDR1 is LGHNA, CDR2 YNFKEQ. The CDR3 totals 15 residues. The V gene end was trimmed by 1 base and the J gene end by 6 bases; junction bases not matched to a gene: 3. The CDR3 DNA is TGTGCCAGCAGCCAAGGCACTAGCGGGCCCGGGGAGCTGTTTTTT. This sequence encodes CASSQGTSGPGELFF.

This clonotype was recorded many times. V gene TRBV5-6 combines with J gene TRBJ2-5; D perhaps matches TRBD1 (6 bases). V lost 4 bases and J lost 2, with 18 bases in between. This CDR3 region has 16 residues. Germline-derived CDR1 and CDR2 are SGHDT and YYEEEE. The CDR3 coding sequence is TGTGCCAGCAGCGGCCGTCAGCCGGGACAACAAGAGACCCAGTACTTC. Its translation is CASSGRQPGQQETQYF.

DNA of the CDR3: TGTGCCAGCAGTTCACCGGGACAGGGGGCATGGATGGACACTGAAGCTTTCTTT. This codes for CASSSPGQGAWMDTEAFF. This chain uses TRBV28 with TRBJ1-1, with 12 bases that match TRBD1. Germline V CDR1 and CDR2: MDHEN, SYDVKM. This CDR3 contains 18 residues. V trimming: 4 bases; J trimming: 3 bases; junction bases outside the gene matches: 12.

V and J are TRBV4-3 and TRBJ2-6, with 8 bases matching TRBD1. After removal of 0 bases from V and 4 bases from J, the junction contained 2 bases not matched to a gene. This CDR3 is built from 16 residues. CDR1 is LGHNA and CDR2 is YSLEER in the germline V gene. The CDR3 loop reads CASSQDRGRGANVLTF. The CDR3 DNA follows: TGCGCCAGCAGCCAAGACAGGGGGCGGGGGGCCAACGTCCTGACTTTC.

The sample holds many counts of this clonotype. The chain has TRBV29-1 and TRBJ2-7; the match to TRBD2 covers 15 bases. Germline V lookup: CDR1 SQVTM, CDR2 ANQGSEA. V lost 7 bases to trimming and J lost 4 bases; unmatched junction nucleotides: 8. The CDR3 has 15 amino acids. The CDR3 DNA reads TGCAGCGCTGCGACCGGGACTAGCGGGAGGTACGAGCAGTACTTC. As protein: CSAATGTSGRYEQYF.

The genes are TRBV6-5 and TRBJ2-7, with TRBD1 matching 7 bases. This CDR3 is 13 amino acids long. The J segment lost 4 bases and the V segment lost 4 bases, leaving 4 bases of the junction unmatched. CDR1 and CDR2 (germline): MNHEY, SVGAGI. This CDR3 reads CASSSTGAYEQYF. CDR3 sequence (DNA): TGTGCCAGCAGTTCCACAGGGGCGTACGAGCAGTACTTC.

This clonotype was detected many times. The chain employs TRBV11-2 and TRBJ1-2; D not resolved. Germline assignment: CDR1 SGHAT and CDR2 FQNNGV. The V end lost 0 bases, the J end lost 2 bases, and 7 bases lay between the germline ends. The CDR3 is 14 amino acids. CDR3 nucleotide sequence: TGTGCCAGCAGCTTAGATCGGCAGAACTATGGCTACACCTTC. Its translation: CASSLDRQNYGYTF.